This paragraph reports one T cell receptor (beta chain). Its specific antigen is unknown. Base qualities are missing; no much larger clone stands one base away. In Seattle, one collaborating source enrolled patients while the infection was active and tracked those patients longitudinally over the course of disease. The collaborating institutions used their own protocols to collect whole blood in K2EDTA tubes. For TCRbeta analysis, collaborators shipped samples as frozen whole blood, isolated PBMCs, or DNA extracted from either of those sample types. This specimen comes from a study of blood T cell repertoires in COVID-19 (dated by TCRdb to the early 2020s). Study-wide context: Collaborator samples came from the United States, Italy and Spain and covered acute and convalescent phases of COVID-19. The prospective study material was composed of cDNA or gDNA derived from T cells, B-cell-depleted T cells, or PBMCs. Deeply sampled blood TCRbeta repertoires from subjects exposed to, actively infected with, or recovered from COVID-19 were included in the dataset. A freely available public database, intended as a resource for researchers studying the immune response to SARS-CoV-2, is where the repertoires were released. The samples were drawn from two sources: the first 160 participants of the ongoing ImmuneRACE study, and 1,254 subjects contributed by 6 global collaborators. A de-identified subject ID, COVID-19 status, age in years and sex were almost always included in the sample metadata. Where available, HLA class I and class II types were taken from metadata supplied by the sample provider and were not determined by assay-based typing.

Overall results and qualifications from the work: The amount of clinical and demographic metadata varied by source and participant and was provided uncurated.

TCRbeta CDR3 regions were amplified from genomic DNA by means of the immunoSEQ Assay, a bias-controlled multiplex PCR. Processing in the source paper ran as follows. The number of nucleated cells in each sample was estimated from the amplification of reference gene primers within the assay. To quantify the absolute abundance of each unique TCRbeta CDR3 rearrangement, sequence reads were collapsed and filtered. For each sample, productive Simpson clonality was calculated by taking the square root of Simpson's diversity index across productive rearrangements. Entries here come from immuneACCESS through TCRdb and include only in-frame sequences with V and J called. Some clones fail to appear in such tables; in the studies checked, an unresolved V gene covers under half of the shortfall, and the cause of the remainder is unknown. Clone size and V and J calls were adopted from that table, with D and trimming inferred from the DNA. Recorded for this sample are 220,000 or so clones; roughly 80% of them occurred a single time. The ten top clones hold around 8% of the sample.

The sequenced sample was peripheral blood. The clonotype was recovered from a woman older than 75 with COVID-19, enrolled during active disease.

The CDR3 region: CASSRASGSTDTQYF. The DNA is TGTGCCAGCAGCCGGGCTAGCGGTAGCACAGATACGCAGTATTTT. Recombination linked TRBV3-1 (or the pseudogene TRBV3-2) to TRBJ2-3, and TRBD2 aligns with 7 junction nucleotides. Trimming accounts for 4 bases at V and 0 bases at J, while the number of junction bases matched to no gene is 4. There are 15 amino acids in the CDR3, from cysteine to phenylalanine inclusive. Only CDR3 DNA remains: 45 bases, in frame from the first base. Sequences LGHDT (CDR1) and YNNKEL (CDR2) are obtained from the germline V gene (reference sequence).